These 20 T cell receptor beta chains were all obtained from the same sample, sequenced in a study of blood T cell repertoires in COVID-19. The data were produced by immunoSEQ multiplex PCR, yet TCRdb's version contains in-frame clones alone and is incomplete. The data contain around 350,000 clones, around 86% of them singletons. The material sequenced was peripheral blood. Receptor source: a human donor in a cohort sampled during active COVID-19.

This sequence joins TRBV19 and TRBJ1-3; D is unclear. Germline V gene data show CDR1 as LNHDA and CDR2 as SQIVND (reference sequence). V was trimmed by 7 bases and J by 3 bases, leaving 16 bases between them. This CDR3 comprises 15 residues. The CDR3 DNA is TGTGCCAGTACCGAGACTCGGGAGTTTGGAAACACCATATATTTT. This translates into CASTETREFGNTIYF.

The chain has TRBV5-7 and TRBJ2-5; 14 positions match TRBD2. TRBV5-7 is identified as an open reading frame with a role that is uncertain. The CDR3 runs 18 residues. V shed 0 bases and J 4 bases; nucleotides not matched to a gene: 8. The CDR3 nucleotides read TGTGCCAGCAGCTTGGAAAGGACTAGCGGGAGGCAGGGAGAGACCCAGTACTTC. Protein product: CASSLERTSGRQGETQYF.

This clone occurred a few times. V gene TRBV6-5 combines with J gene TRBJ1-5; tentative D call: TRBD1 (5 bases). Trimming removed 6 bases from V and 7 bases from J, with 19 bases in between. This CDR3 has 15 residues. Germline CDR1 MNHEY, CDR2 SVGAGI. The CDR3 nucleotides read TGTGCCAGCAGGGGGAGGGGCGAAACAGGCCAGCCCCAGCATTTT. Protein: CASRGRGETGQPQHF.

This clone showed up just once. The chain combines TRBV11-2 with TRBJ2-2; perhaps TRBD1 as D (6 bases). The germline CDR1 and CDR2 sequences are SGHAT and FQNNGV. V was pared by 5 bases and J by 3 bases, with 10 bases between. CDR3 length equals 14 residues. DNA for the CDR3: TGTGCCAGCAGCCCAGGGGCTGACACCGGGGAGCTGTTTTTT. Translating it yields CASSPGADTGELFF.

This chain connects TRBV6-5 to TRBJ1-4, with unresolved D. Per the germline V gene, CDR1 is MNHEY and CDR2 is SVGAGI. The CDR3 loop spans 14 amino acids. The V end lost 6 bases, the J end lost 3 bases, and 11 bases lay between the germline ends. The CDR3, as DNA: TGTGCCAGCAGAGAGGAGGCCGCTAATGAAAAACTGTTTTTT. Its protein product is CASREEAANEKLFF.

The chain uses TRBV5-6 and TRBJ1-2; D is ambiguous. CDR3 length equals 15 residues. In germline, CDR1 is SGHDT, CDR2 YYEEEE. V was cut by 2 bases and J by 2 bases, with 13 bases left in between. The CDR3 reads CASSFFKLWNYGYTF. CDR3 nucleotide sequence: TGTGCCAGCAGCTTTTTTAAACTATGGAACTATGGCTACACCTTC.

The rearrangement links TRBV11-2 to TRBJ1-2; TRBD1 matches at 8 bases. The CDR3 is 13 residues long. The V segment lost 6 bases and the J segment 7 bases; nucleotides outside the gene matches: 7. Looked up from germline, CDR1 is SGHAT and CDR2 is FQNNGV. CDR3 in DNA: TGTGCCAGCAGTCTGGACAGGGCAAGTGGCTACACCTTC. As protein: CASSLDRASGYTF.

V and J are TRBV5-1 and TRBJ2-2, with D hard to call. In germline, CDR1 is SGHRS, CDR2 YFSETQ. Trimming removed 3 bases from V and 6 bases from J, with 6 bases in between. This CDR3 is 12 amino acids long. CDR3 region: CASSSKPGELFF. The CDR3, as DNA: TGCGCCAGCAGCTCCAAGCCCGGGGAGCTGTTTTTT.

This rearrangement joins TRBV29-1 to TRBJ2-7; 8 positions agree with TRBD2. V shed 2 bases and J 0 bases; nucleotides not matched to a gene: 3. Looked up from germline, CDR1 is SQVTM and CDR2 is ANQGSEA. The CDR3 extends over 14 amino acids. The DNA for the CDR3 is TGCAGCGTTGAACAAGCGGGAGACTCCTACGAGCAGTACTTC. Protein: CSVEQAGDSYEQYF.

V is TRBV6-5 and J is TRBJ2-2; TRBD2 is a possible D gene (5 bases). CDR1 and CDR2 (germline): MNHEY, SVGAGI. This CDR3 spans 15 amino acids. Trimming took off 0 bases at V and 10 bases at J, with 15 bases between the two ends. CDR3 sequence reads: CASSYSTTTHQELFF. Written as DNA, the CDR3 is TGTGCCAGCAGTTACTCGACGACTACCCACCAGGAGCTGTTTTTT.

V is TRBV7-2 and J is TRBJ2-2; 7 bases line up with TRBD1. V was pared by 8 bases and J by 3 bases, with 9 bases of the junction left unmatched. The CDR3 length is 15 residues. The germline gives CDR1 SGHTA, CDR2 FQGNSA. CDR3 in amino acids: CASGLDRAYTGELFF. For the CDR3, the DNA is TGTGCCAGCGGTCTAGACAGGGCCTACACCGGGGAGCTGTTTTTT.

The chain combines TRBV2 with TRBJ1-2, with unresolved D. V lost 3 bases to trimming and J lost 5 bases, with 10 bases between them. There are 13 residues in the CDR3. CDR1 and CDR2 from the germline V gene are SNHLY and FYNNEI. The CDR3 coding sequence is TGTGCCAGCAGTGAGGCAGGATCATATGGCTACACCTTC. Translated, it gives CASSEAGSYGYTF.

V is TRBV19 and J is TRBJ2-1; 14 bases fit TRBD2. The germline CDR1 and CDR2 sequences are LNHDA and SQIVND (reference sequence). V lost 4 bases to trimming and J lost 4 bases; unmatched junction nucleotides: 0. This CDR3 is built from 15 residues. CDR3 residues: CASSRLAGGYNEQFF. CDR3 DNA: TGTGCCAGTAGTAGACTAGCGGGAGGGTACAATGAGCAGTTCTTC.

This sequence joins TRBV7-9 and TRBJ1-3, with a weak D call TRBD1 (5 bases). The germline V and J ends were trimmed by 2 bases and 0 bases, with 11 bases remaining between them. The germline V gene encodes CDR1 SEHNR and CDR2 FQNEAQ (reference sequence). This CDR3 is 16 amino acids long. The chain's CDR3 is CASSLTRVNSGNTIYF. CDR3 coding DNA: TGTGCCAGCAGCTTAACCAGGGTTAACTCTGGAAACACCATATATTTT.

The rearrangement uses TRBV6-5 and TRBJ2-2, with 7 bases lining up with TRBD1. The germline CDR1 and CDR2 sequences are MNHEY and SVGAGI. V shed 0 bases and J 5 bases; nucleotides not matched to a gene: 6. This CDR3 region has 16 residues. CDR3 residues: CASSYSLTGVTGELFF. The CDR3 region has the DNA TGTGCCAGCAGTTACTCGCTAACAGGGGTTACCGGGGAGCTGTTTTTT.

This chain joins TRBV11-1 and TRBJ2-1; 9 nucleotides match TRBD2. Germline loops: CDR1 SGHAT, CDR2 FQDESV (reference sequence). This CDR3 is built from 14 residues. Trimming removed 6 bases from V and 7 bases from J; junction bases left unmatched: 7. CDR3 sequence: CASSRISGRNEQFF. In DNA form, the CDR3 reads TGTGCCAGCAGTCGGATTAGCGGGAGAAATGAGCAGTTCTTC.

The V and J genes are TRBV2 and TRBJ2-1; 14 bases line up with TRBD2. Per germline, CDR1 SNHLY and CDR2 FYNNEI. V lost 10 bases, J lost 9 bases, and 17 bases stayed unmatched. The CDR3 extends over 17 amino acids. The CDR3 region is CAILMSGTSGSVVEQFF. CDR3 sequence (DNA): TGTGCCATCCTTATGTCCGGGACTAGCGGGAGTGTTGTTGAGCAGTTCTTC.

CDR3 sequence (DNA): TGTGCCAGCCAAAACACCGGGAGCTACATTCAGTACTTC. Protein sequence: CASQNTGSYIQYF. This chain links TRBV18 with TRBJ2-4, with D possibly being TRBD2 (6 bases). The germline V gene has CDR1 KGHSH and CDR2 LQKENI. The CDR3 consists of 13 residues. V lost 8 bases and J lost 8, with 16 bases in between.

V gene TRBV14 combines with J gene TRBJ2-1; 7 nucleotides line up with TRBD2. Trimming took 1 base from V and 4 from J; bases not matched to a gene: 1. The V gene's germline CDR1 is SGHDN and CDR2 FVKESK. The CDR3 consists of 14 residues. CDR3 DNA: TGTGCCAGCAGCCAAGCCGGGAGGTACAATGAGCAGTTCTTC. Protein: CASSQAGRYNEQFF.

This clone was recorded once. The genes are TRBV5-6 and TRBJ2-7, with D perhaps matching TRBD2 (5 bases). This CDR3 contains 14 residues. CDR1 and CDR2 (germline): SGHDT, YYEEEE. Trimming left V 0 bases short and J 3 bases short, with 10 bases between. The CDR3 DNA sequence: TGTGCCAGCAGCTTGGGGCGTCGGGGCTACGAGCAGTACTTC. It codes for CASSLGRRGYEQYF.